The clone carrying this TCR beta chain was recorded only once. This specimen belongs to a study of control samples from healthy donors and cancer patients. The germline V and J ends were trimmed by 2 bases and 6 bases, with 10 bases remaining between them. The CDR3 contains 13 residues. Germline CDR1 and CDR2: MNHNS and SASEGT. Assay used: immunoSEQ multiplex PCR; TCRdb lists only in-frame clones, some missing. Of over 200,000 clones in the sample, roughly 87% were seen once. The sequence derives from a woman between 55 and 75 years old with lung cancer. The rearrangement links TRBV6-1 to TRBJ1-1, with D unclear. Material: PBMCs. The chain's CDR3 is CASSELGSSEAFF. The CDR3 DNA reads TGTGCCAGCAGTGAATTGGGGAGTTCTGAAGCTTTCTTT.